One and the same sample provided the 26 T cell receptor beta chains below, sequenced in a study of blood T cell repertoires in COVID-19. Sequencing was performed with immunoSEQ multiplex PCR; in TCRdb, only in-frame clones are kept and a portion is missing. The table shows around 290,000 clones, with 85% to 90% occurring only once. Sample: peripheral blood. These receptors were collected from a man in his forties or fifties with acute or convalescent COVID-19.

V usage is TRBV30 and J usage is TRBJ1-4; unclear D gene. Germline V gene lookup returns CDR1 GTSNPN and CDR2 SVGIG (reference sequence). Deletions cut 3 bases from V and 7 bases from J, with 12 bases between. The CDR3 runs to 13 residues. CDR3 nucleotides: TGTGCCTGGAGGAGGGTTCAGAGTGAAAAACTGTTTTTT. It codes for CAWRRVQSEKLFF. The full variable domain, rest sourced from reference TRBV30 and TRBJ1-4, is SQTIHQWPATLVQPVGSPLSLECTVEGTSNPNLYWYRQAAGRGLQLLFYSVGIGQISSEVPQNLSASRPQDRQFILSSKKLLLSDSGFYLCAWRRVQSEKLFFGSGTQLSVL.

The rearrangement joins TRBV5-6 to TRBJ1-3; a possible D gene is TRBD1 (5 bases). Germline V gene lookup returns CDR1 SGHDT and CDR2 YYEEEE. This CDR3 region has 14 residues. Trimming shortened V by 4 bases and J by 4 bases, and 12 bases separated the two germline ends. CDR3 sequence reads: CASSPSGSGNTIYF. The CDR3 DNA reads TGTGCCAGCAGCCCGTCAGGGTCCGGAAACACCATATATTTT.

The V call is TRBV12-5, the J call TRBJ2-1, with 8 positions matching TRBD1. Germline trimming cut 4 bases from V and 6 bases from J; bases unmatched to any gene: 11. Germline V gene data show CDR1 as LGHNT and CDR2 as FRNRAP. The CDR3 is 16 amino acids. The CDR3 bases are TGTGCTAGTGGTTCCCGGACAGGGTGGTCAAGCAATGAGCAGTTCTTC. This gives the protein CASGSRTGWSSNEQFF. Complete variable domain (other parts from reference TRBV12-5 and TRBJ2-1): DARVTQTPRHKVTEMGQEVTMRCQPILGHNTVFWYRQTMMQGLELLAYFRNRAPLDDSGMPKDRFSAEMPDATLATLKIQPSEPRDSAVYFCASGSRTGWSSNEQFFGPGTRLTVL.

This clone was recorded only once. J is TRBJ1-2 and V is TRBV1. TRBV1 has pseudogene status. This CDR3 contains 13 residues. CDR3 in amino acids: CTSSQGRTGGYTF. CDR3 DNA: TGCACCAGCAGCCAAGGCAGGACGGGAGGCTACACCTTC.

V usage is TRBV24-1 and J usage is TRBJ1-5; possible D gene TRBD1, 6 bases. The germline V gene encodes CDR1 KGHDR and CDR2 SFDVKD. With 5 bases removed from V and 6 bases from J, the gap between germline ends came to 13 bases. The CDR3 has 14 amino acids. CDR3 sequence: CATSVSGAGQPQHF. The CDR3 nucleotides read TGTGCCACCAGTGTGTCAGGGGCAGGTCAGCCCCAGCATTTT.

This chain connects TRBV27 to TRBJ1-2; unclear D gene. Germline CDR1 MNHEY, CDR2 SMNVEV (reference sequence). Trimming took 4 bases from V and 0 from J, leaving 3 bases between them. The CDR3 is 12 residues long. The CDR3 region has the DNA TGTGCCAGCAGTTCCTCTAACTATGGCTACACCTTC. Amino acid sequence: CASSSSNYGYTF.

The CDR3 coding sequence is TGTGCCAGCAGGCCTGGGACAGGGGATGGCTACACCTTC. It translates to CASRPGTGDGYTF. V and J are TRBV2 and TRBJ1-2, with 10 bases that match TRBD1. J gave up 6 bases and V 6 bases, and 4 bases lay outside the gene matches. From germline, CDR1 is SNHLY and CDR2 FYNNEI. CDR3 size: 13 residues.

The rearrangement joins TRBV5-4 to TRBJ1-1; TRBD1 agrees at 8 bases. Germline CDR1 reads SGHNT; CDR2 reads YYREEE (reference sequence). This CDR3 is built from 15 residues. V lost 0 bases and J lost 4; bases outside the gene matches: 5. CDR3 in amino acids: CASSLGGQGATEAFF. In DNA form, the CDR3 reads TGTGCCAGCAGCTTGGGAGGACAGGGTGCCACTGAAGCTTTCTTT. Supplemented by reference TRBV5-4 and TRBJ1-1, the full variable domain reads ETGVTQSPTHLIKTRGQQVTLRCSSQSGHNTVSWYQQALGQGPQFIFQYYREEENGRGNFPPRFSGLQFPNYSSELNVNALELDDSALYLCASSLGGQGATEAFFGQGTRLTVV.

The chain has TRBV11-3 and TRBJ2-2, with D possibly being TRBD2 (7 bases). In germline, CDR1 is SGHNT, CDR2 YENEEA. Trimming cost V 3 bases and J 8 bases, with 10 bases left between them. This CDR3 contains 13 residues. The CDR3 spells CASSFGGPGELFF. Written as DNA, the CDR3 is TGTGCCAGCAGCTTCGGGGGGCCGGGGGAGCTGTTTTTT.

The V call is TRBV11-1, the J call TRBJ1-2; 7 positions match TRBD1. Trimming cost V 0 bases and J 4 bases; bases outside gene matches: 5. The CDR3 runs 15 residues. The germline gives CDR1 SGHAT, CDR2 FQDESV (reference sequence). Here the CDR3 reads CASSLAQGGIYGYTF. The CDR3 nucleotides read TGTGCCAGCAGCTTAGCGCAAGGGGGCATCTATGGCTACACCTTC.

The chain links TRBV7-3 to TRBJ2-3; D is ambiguous. V was pared by 6 bases and J by 3 bases, with 13 bases between. CDR1 and CDR2 from the germline V gene are SGHTA and FQGTGA. The CDR3 length is 14 residues. CDR3 sequence (DNA): TGTGCCAGCAGTTCTGCCCCCGGGACAGATACGCAGTATTTT. As protein: CASSSAPGTDTQYF.

This sequence joins TRBV28 and TRBJ1-1; a weak D match, TRBD1 (6 bases). Trimming took 6 bases from V and 3 from J, leaving 17 bases between them. This CDR3 has 15 residues. Germline CDR1 reads MDHEN; CDR2 reads SYDVKM. The CDR3: CASSEGGSRDTEAFF. CDR3 in DNA: TGTGCCAGCAGCGAAGGGGGTTCGAGGGACACTGAAGCTTTCTTT. The full variable domain, rest sourced from reference TRBV28 and TRBJ1-1, is DVKVTQSSRYLVKRTGEKVFLECVQDMDHENMFWYRQDPGLGLRLIYFSYDVKMKEKGDIPEGYSVSREKKERFSLILESASTNQTSMYLCASSEGGSRDTEAFFGQGTRLTVV.

The genes are TRBV5-1 and TRBJ1-1; perhaps TRBD1 as D (5 bases). CDR1 is SGHRS and CDR2 is YFSETQ in the germline V gene. The CDR3 runs 17 residues. Between the trimmed V and J ends, which lost 3 bases and 5 bases, there was a span of 23 bases. This CDR3 reads CASSSLGLDTVGTEAFF. The CDR3 DNA is TGCGCCAGCAGCTCTTTGGGGCTAGACACGGTGGGGACTGAAGCTTTCTTT.

The chain has TRBV29-1 and TRBJ1-5; tentative D call: TRBD1 (5 bases). Trimming stripped 2 bases from V and 2 bases from J, with 10 bases between. Germline assignment: CDR1 SQVTM and CDR2 ANQGSEA. The CDR3 sequence is 14 residues long. The CDR3 protein is CSVESGGGNQPQHF. CDR3 DNA: TGCAGCGTTGAATCCGGGGGTGGCAATCAGCCCCAGCATTTT.

The sample holds one count of this clone. The chain is built from TRBV6-5 and TRBJ2-2; D might be TRBD1 (6 bases). With 6 bases removed from V and 2 bases from J, the gap between germline ends came to 13 bases. This CDR3 is built from 15 residues. Germline values: CDR1 MNHEY, CDR2 SVGAGI. Written as DNA, the CDR3 is TGTGCCAGCAGCCTTCAGGGGTCAAACACCGGGGAGCTGTTTTTT. It is translated as CASSLQGSNTGELFF.

V gene TRBV11-3 combines with J gene TRBJ2-1; 13 nucleotides agree with TRBD2. V lost 4 bases, J lost 10 bases, and 10 bases stayed unmatched. CDR1 and CDR2 from the germline V gene are SGHNT and YENEEA. This CDR3 comprises 16 residues. CDR3 protein: CASSSQLAGGPEEQFF. CDR3 bases: TGTGCCAGCAGCTCCCAACTAGCGGGGGGGCCAGAGGAGCAGTTCTTC.

V gene TRBV11-2 combines with J gene TRBJ2-7, with D possibly being TRBD2 (6 bases). Germline lookup yields CDR1 SGHAT and CDR2 FQNNGV. The CDR3 totals 17 residues. V was pared by 5 bases and J by 4 bases, with 24 bases between. In DNA, the CDR3 is TGTGCCAGCAGCCCCAATACTCCCGGGACTGTTCTTTACGAGCAGTACTTC. Encoded protein: CASSPNTPGTVLYEQYF.

The rearrangement uses TRBV7-2 and TRBJ1-5; 7 nucleotides align to TRBD1. V was clipped by 3 bases and J by 5 bases; unmatched bases: 7. The CDR3 runs 15 residues. Germline V gene sequence: CDR1 SGHTA, CDR2 FQGNSA. In DNA, the CDR3 is TGTGCCAGCAGCTTCCTACAGGGGTTCCATCAGCCCCAGCATTTT. As protein: CASSFLQGFHQPQHF.

This clone was picked up one time. This sequence joins TRBV5-4 and TRBJ2-3; possible D gene TRBD1, 7 bases. Germline V gene sequence: CDR1 SGHNT, CDR2 YYREEE (reference sequence). CDR3 size: 16 residues. Deletions cut 0 bases from V and 5 bases from J, with 16 bases between. CDR3 sequence reads: CASSLGRGLDEDTQYF. CDR3 DNA: TGTGCCAGCAGCTTGGGGAGGGGGCTAGATGAAGATACGCAGTATTTT.

This clone was counted only a few times. V gene TRBV10-2 combines with J gene TRBJ1-1, with TRBD1 as a possible D gene (5 bases). Deletions cut 8 bases from V and 1 base from J, with 14 bases between. Germline V lookup: CDR1 WSHSY, CDR2 SAAADI. The CDR3 consists of 14 residues. The CDR3 here is CASLPTAQNTEAFF. CDR3 coding DNA: TGCGCCAGCCTACCGACAGCGCAGAACACTGAAGCTTTCTTT.

The chain recombines TRBV11-2 with TRBJ2-1; possibly TRBD1 for D (6 bases). Germline CDR1 is SGHAT and CDR2 is FQNNGV. Trimming stripped 5 bases from V and 12 bases from J, with 20 bases between. The CDR3 spans 14 residues. Written as DNA, the CDR3 is TGTGCCAGCAGCCGTAGGGACACGGAAAATACGCAGTTCTTC. Its translation: CASSRRDTENTQFF.

This chain's CDR3 is CASSQAGTGVSYEQYF. As DNA, the CDR3 is TGTGCCAGCAGCCAAGCCGGGACAGGAGTCTCCTACGAGCAGTACTTC. The gene calls are TRBV4-2 and TRBJ2-7, with TRBD1 identical over 8 bases. Trimming removed 1 base from V and 0 bases from J; junction bases left unmatched: 5. CDR1 and CDR2 (germline): LGHNA, YNFKEQ. CDR3 length equals 16 residues.

CDR3: CASSLSGRLNEKLFF. For the CDR3, the DNA is TGTGCCAGCAGCTTGAGCGGACGGCTGAATGAAAAACTGTTTTTT. V usage is TRBV5-4 and J usage is TRBJ1-4; D is undetermined. The CDR3 has 15 amino acids. The V end was cut by 1 base, the J end by 5 bases, with 12 bases between. The germline V gene encodes CDR1 SGHNT and CDR2 YYREEE (reference sequence).

This clone was counted only a few times. The chain carries TRBV10-1 and TRBJ1-1; D gene unclear. The germline V gene has CDR1 WNHNN and CDR2 SYGVQD (reference sequence). The CDR3 has 13 residues. V dropped 8 bases and J dropped 0 bases, with 10 bases sitting between them. CDR3 DNA sequence: TGCGCCAGCGCCTCGACACTGAACACTGAAGCTTTCTTT. Translation gives CASASTLNTEAFF.

This chain uses TRBV6-5 with TRBJ1-1; 9 bases are shared with TRBD1. The V gene's germline CDR1 is MNHEY and CDR2 SVGAGI. V was clipped by 5 bases and J by 14 bases; unmatched bases: 6. This CDR3 spans 11 amino acids. The chain's CDR3 is CASSHGTGRFF. For the CDR3, the DNA is TGTGCCAGCAGTCACGGGACAGGGAGGTTCTTT.

The chain joins TRBV2 to TRBJ2-7, with D perhaps TRBD2 (5 bases). Trimming pared 3 bases from V and 3 bases from J, leaving 9 bases between. This CDR3 has 13 residues. Germline lookup yields CDR1 SNHLY and CDR2 FYNNEI. Written as DNA, the CDR3 is TGTGCCAGCAGTGAGTGGAGCGGCTACGAGCAGTACTTC. The encoded protein is CASSEWSGYEQYF.